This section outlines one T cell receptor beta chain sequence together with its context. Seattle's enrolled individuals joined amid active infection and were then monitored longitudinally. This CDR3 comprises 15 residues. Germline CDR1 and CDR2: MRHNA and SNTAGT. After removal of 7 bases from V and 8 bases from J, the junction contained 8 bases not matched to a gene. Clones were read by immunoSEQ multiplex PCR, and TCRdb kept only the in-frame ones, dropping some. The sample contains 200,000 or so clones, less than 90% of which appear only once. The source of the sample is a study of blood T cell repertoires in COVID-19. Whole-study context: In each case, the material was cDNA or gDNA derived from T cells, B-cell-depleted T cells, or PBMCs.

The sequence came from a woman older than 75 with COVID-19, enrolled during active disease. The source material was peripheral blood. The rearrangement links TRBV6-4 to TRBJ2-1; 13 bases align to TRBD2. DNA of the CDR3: TGTGCCAGCACCCCGGGACTAGCGGGGAAGGATGAGCAGTTCTTC. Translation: CASTPGLAGKDEQFF.